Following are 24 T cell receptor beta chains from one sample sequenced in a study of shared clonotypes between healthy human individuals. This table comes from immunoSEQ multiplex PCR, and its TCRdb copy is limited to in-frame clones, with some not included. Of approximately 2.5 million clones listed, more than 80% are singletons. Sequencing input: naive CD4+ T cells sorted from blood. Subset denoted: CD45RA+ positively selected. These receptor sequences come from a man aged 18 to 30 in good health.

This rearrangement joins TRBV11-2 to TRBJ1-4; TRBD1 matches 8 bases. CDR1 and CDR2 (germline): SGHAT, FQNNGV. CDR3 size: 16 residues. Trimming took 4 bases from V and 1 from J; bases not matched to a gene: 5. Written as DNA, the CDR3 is TGTGCCAGCAGCTCAGCAGGGGGCTTAACTAATGAAAAACTGTTTTTT. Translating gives CASSSAGGLTNEKLFF.

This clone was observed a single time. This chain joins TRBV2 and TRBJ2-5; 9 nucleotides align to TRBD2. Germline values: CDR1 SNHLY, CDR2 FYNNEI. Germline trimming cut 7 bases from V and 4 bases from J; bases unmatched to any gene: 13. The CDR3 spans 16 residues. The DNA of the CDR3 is TGTGCCAGCATTAGCGGGAGCCGGGGATTATCAGAGACCCAGTACTTC. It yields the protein CASISGSRGLSETQYF.

The CDR3 here is CASSYMQGISTDTQYF. DNA of the CDR3: TGTGCCAGCAGTTACATGCAGGGTATAAGCACAGATACGCAGTATTTT. The V gene is TRBV6-6, the J gene TRBJ2-3; possible D gene TRBD1, 5 bases. This CDR3 has 16 residues. Trimming stripped 2 bases from V and 0 bases from J, with 12 bases between. Germline CDR1 MNHNY, CDR2 SVGAGI (reference sequence).

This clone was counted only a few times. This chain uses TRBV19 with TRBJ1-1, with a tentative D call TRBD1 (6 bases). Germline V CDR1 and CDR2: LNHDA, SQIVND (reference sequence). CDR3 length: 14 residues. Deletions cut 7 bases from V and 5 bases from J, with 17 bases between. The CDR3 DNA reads TGTGCCAGTACTCCTCGGACAGTTAGTACTGAAGCTTTCTTT. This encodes CASTPRTVSTEAFF.

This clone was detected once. Written as DNA, the CDR3 is TGTGCCAGCAGCCCAACTACCCACCCGGGAGGCTACACCTTC. This gives the protein CASSPTTHPGGYTF. The rearrangement uses TRBV7-2 and TRBJ1-2; D uncertain. Trimming left V 5 bases short and J 8 bases short, with 18 bases between. Germline V lookup: CDR1 SGHTA, CDR2 FQGNSA. The CDR3 consists of 14 residues.

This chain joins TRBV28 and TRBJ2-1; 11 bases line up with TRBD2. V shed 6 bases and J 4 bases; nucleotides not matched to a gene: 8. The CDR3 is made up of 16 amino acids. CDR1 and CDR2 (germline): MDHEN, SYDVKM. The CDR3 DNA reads TGTGCCAGCAGGCTCCCGGGACTAGCGGTATACAATGAGCAGTTCTTC. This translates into CASRLPGLAVYNEQFF.

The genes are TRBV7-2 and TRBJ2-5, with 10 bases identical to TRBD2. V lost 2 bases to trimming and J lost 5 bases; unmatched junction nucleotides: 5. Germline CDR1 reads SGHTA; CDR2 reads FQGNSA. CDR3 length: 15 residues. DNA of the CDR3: TGTGCCAGCAGCTTACCCACTAGCGGGATTGAGACCCAGTACTTC. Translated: CASSLPTSGIETQYF. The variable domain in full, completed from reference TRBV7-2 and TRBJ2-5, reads GAGVSQSPSNKVTEKGKDVELRCDPISGHTALYWYRQSLGQGLEFLIYFQGNSAPDKSGLPSDRFSAERTGGSVSTLTIQRTQQEDSAVYLCASSLPTSGIETQYFGPGTRLLVL.

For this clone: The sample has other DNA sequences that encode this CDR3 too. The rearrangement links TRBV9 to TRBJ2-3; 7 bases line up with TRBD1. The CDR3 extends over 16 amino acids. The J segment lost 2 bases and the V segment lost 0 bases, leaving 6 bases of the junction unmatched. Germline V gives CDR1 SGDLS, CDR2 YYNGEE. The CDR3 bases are TGTGCCAGCAGCGTAGGCGGTAGGGGGCCCACAGATACGCAGTATTTT. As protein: CASSVGGRGPTDTQYF.

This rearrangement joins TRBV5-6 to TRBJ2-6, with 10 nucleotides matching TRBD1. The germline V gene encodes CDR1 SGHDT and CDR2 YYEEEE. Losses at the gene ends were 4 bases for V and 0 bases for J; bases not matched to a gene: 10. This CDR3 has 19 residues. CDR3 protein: CASSPERTGGFSGANVLTF. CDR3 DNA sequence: TGTGCCAGCAGCCCCGAAAGGACAGGGGGGTTCTCTGGGGCCAACGTCCTGACTTTC.

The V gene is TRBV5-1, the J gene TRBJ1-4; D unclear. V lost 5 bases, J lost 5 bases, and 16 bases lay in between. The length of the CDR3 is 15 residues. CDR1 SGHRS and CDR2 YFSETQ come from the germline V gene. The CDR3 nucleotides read TGCGCCAGCAGTGTCGGAGGGCTGCTAAATGAAAAACTGTTTTTT. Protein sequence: CASSVGGLLNEKLFF.

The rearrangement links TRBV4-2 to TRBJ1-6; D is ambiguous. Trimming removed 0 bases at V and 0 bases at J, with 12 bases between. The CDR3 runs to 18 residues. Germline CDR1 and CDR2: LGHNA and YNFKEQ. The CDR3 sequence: CASSQDLTQSSYNSPLHF. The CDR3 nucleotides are TGTGCCAGCAGCCAAGATCTTACACAGAGCTCCTATAATTCACCCCTCCACTTT.

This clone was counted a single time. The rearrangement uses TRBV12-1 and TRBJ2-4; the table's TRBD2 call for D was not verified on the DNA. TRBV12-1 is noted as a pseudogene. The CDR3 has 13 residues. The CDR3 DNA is TGTGCCAGCAGCTCTCTCTACAAAAACATTCAGTACTTC. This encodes CASSSLYKNIQYF.

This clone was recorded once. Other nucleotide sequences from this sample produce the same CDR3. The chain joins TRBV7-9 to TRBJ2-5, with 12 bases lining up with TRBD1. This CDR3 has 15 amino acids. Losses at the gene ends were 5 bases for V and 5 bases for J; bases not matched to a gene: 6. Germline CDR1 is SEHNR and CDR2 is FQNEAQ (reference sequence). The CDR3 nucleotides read TGTGCCAGCAGCGCGGGACAGGGGGCTTGGGAGACCCAGTACTTC. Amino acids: CASSAGQGAWETQYF.

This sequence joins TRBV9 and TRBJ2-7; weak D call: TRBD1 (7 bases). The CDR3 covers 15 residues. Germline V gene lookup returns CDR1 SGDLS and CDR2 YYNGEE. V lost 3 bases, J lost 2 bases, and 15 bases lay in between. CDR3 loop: CASSATGDSAYEQYF. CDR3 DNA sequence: TGTGCCAGCAGCGCTACAGGGGACTCAGCCTACGAGCAGTACTTC. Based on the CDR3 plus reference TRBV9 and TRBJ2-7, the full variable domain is DSGVTQTPKHLITATGQRVTLRCSPRSGDLSVYWYQQSLDQGLQFLIQYYNGEERAKGNILERFSAQQFPDLHSELNLSSLELGDSALYFCASSATGDSAYEQYFGPGTRLTVT.

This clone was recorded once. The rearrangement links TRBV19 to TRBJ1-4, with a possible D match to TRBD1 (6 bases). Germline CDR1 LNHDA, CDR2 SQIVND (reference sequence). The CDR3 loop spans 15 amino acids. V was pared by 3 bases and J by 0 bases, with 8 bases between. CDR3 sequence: CASSMTGTTNEKLFF. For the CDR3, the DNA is TGTGCCAGTAGTATGACAGGCACAACTAATGAAAAACTGTTTTTT.

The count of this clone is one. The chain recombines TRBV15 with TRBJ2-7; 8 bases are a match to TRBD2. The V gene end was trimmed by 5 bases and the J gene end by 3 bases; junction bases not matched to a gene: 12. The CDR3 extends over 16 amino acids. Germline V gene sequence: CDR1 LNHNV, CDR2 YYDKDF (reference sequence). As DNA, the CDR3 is TGTGCCACCAGCGCCCCGGGACTAGGAGCAGACTACGAGCAGTACTTC. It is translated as CATSAPGLGADYEQYF.

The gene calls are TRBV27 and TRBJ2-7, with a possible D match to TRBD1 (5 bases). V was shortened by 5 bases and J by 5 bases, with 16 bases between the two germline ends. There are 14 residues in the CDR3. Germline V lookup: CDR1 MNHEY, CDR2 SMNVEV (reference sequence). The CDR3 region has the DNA TGTGCCAGCAGTCTGGACATCAGGTACCACGAGCAGTACTTC. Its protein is CASSLDIRYHEQYF.

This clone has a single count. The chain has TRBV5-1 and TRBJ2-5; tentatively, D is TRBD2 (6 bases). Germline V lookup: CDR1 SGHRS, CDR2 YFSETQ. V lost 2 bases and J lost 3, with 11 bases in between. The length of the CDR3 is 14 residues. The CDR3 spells CASSFGTAKETQYF. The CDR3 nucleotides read TGCGCCAGCAGCTTTGGGACTGCCAAAGAGACCCAGTACTTC. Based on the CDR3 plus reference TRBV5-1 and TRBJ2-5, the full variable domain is KAGVTQTPRYLIKTRGQQVTLSCSPISGHRSVSWYQQTPGQGLQFLFEYFSETQRNKGNFPGRFSGRQFSNSRSEMNVSTLELGDSALYLCASSFGTAKETQYFGPGTRLLVL.

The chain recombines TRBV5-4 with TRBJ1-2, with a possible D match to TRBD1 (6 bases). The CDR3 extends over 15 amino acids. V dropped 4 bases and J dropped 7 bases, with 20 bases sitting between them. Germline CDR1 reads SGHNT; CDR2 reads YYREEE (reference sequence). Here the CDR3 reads CASSQQQGRGFGYTF. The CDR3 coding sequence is TGTGCCAGCAGCCAGCAACAGGGTAGGGGGTTTGGCTACACCTTC.

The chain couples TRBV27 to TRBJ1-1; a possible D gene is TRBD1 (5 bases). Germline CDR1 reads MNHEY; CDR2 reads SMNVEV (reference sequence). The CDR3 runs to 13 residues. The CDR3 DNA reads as TGTGCTACGCGGTCGCAGGGAGGCACTGAAGCTTTCTTT. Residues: CATRSQGGTEAFF.

CDR3 nucleotide sequence: TGTGCCAGCAGTGAAGGCAGGGGCGAGACCCAGTACTTC. This translates into CASSEGRGETQYF. The chain carries TRBV2 and TRBJ2-5, with D perhaps TRBD1 (6 bases). Trimming removed 1 base at V and 5 bases at J, with 8 bases between. Germline assignment: CDR1 SNHLY and CDR2 FYNNEI. The CDR3 loop spans 13 amino acids.

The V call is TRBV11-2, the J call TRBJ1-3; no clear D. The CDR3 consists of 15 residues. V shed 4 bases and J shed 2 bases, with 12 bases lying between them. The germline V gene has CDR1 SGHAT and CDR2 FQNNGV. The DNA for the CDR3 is TGTGCCAGCAGCTCCCCTAGTACACCTGGAAACACCATATATTTT. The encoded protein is CASSSPSTPGNTIYF.

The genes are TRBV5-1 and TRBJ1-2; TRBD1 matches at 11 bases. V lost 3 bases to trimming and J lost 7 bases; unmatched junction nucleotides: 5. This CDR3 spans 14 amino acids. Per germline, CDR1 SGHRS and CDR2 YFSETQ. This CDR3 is CASSWGQGETGYTF. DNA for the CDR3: TGCGCCAGCAGCTGGGGACAGGGGGAAACTGGCTACACCTTC.

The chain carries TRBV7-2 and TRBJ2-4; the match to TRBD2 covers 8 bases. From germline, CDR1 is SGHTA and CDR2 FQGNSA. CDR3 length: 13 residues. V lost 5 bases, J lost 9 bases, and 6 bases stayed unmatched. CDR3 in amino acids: CASSLKRETIQYF. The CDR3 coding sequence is TGTGCCAGCAGCCTGAAGCGGGAGACCATTCAGTACTTC. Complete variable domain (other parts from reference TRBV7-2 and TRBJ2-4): GAGVSQSPSNKVTEKGKDVELRCDPISGHTALYWYRQSLGQGLEFLIYFQGNSAPDKSGLPSDRFSAERTGGSVSTLTIQRTQQEDSAVYLCASSLKRETIQYFGAGTRLSVL.